This T cell receptor (beta chain) was sequenced during a study of blood T cell repertoires in COVID-19. Study-wide background: Samples representing acute and convalescent COVID-19 were sourced from the United States, Italy and Spain.

Sequenced by immunoSEQ multiplex PCR; TCRdb stores in-frame clones only, minus some. This table has 120,000 to 150,000 clones, about 80% appearing once. Worth noting for this clone: At the DNA level, this CDR3 is encoded by other sequences in the same sample as well.

The CDR3 is 15 residues long. Germline CDR1 SGHRS, CDR2 YFSETQ. V shed 4 bases, J shed 1 base, and the junction held 3 bases outside the gene matches. The sequenced material came from peripheral blood. This TCR derives from a human donor in a cohort sampled during active COVID-19. This chain joins TRBV5-1 and TRBJ2-1; 9 bases agree with TRBD1. The CDR3 DNA is TGCGCCAGCAGCCTAGGACAGGGGTCCTACAATGAGCAGTTCTTC. Its protein product is CASSLGQGSYNEQFF.